Below are 13 T cell receptor beta chains sequenced from a single sample in a study of PD-1 blockade in classical Hodgkin lymphoma. The method was immunoSEQ multiplex PCR; TCRdb's version includes in-frame clones alone and lacks a portion of them. The table records 25,000 to 40,000 clones, roughly 82% of them present only once. Following autologous stem cell transplantation, relapse occurred in every patient, and exposure to brentuximab vedotin varied. This specimen consisted of peripheral blood mononuclear cells (PBMCs), obtained at baseline. These receptor sequences come from a human donor with classical Hodgkin lymphoma.

The J gene is TRBJ1-2, the V gene TRBV19; no definite D call. Germline assignment: CDR1 LNHDA and CDR2 SQIVND (reference sequence). Trimming removed 6 bases from V and 7 bases from J, with 12 bases in between. This CDR3 has 12 residues. This chain's CDR3 is CASSAARGGYTF. As DNA, the CDR3 is TGTGCCAGTAGCGCAGCGCGCGGTGGCTACACCTTC.

The rearrangement links TRBV27 to TRBJ2-7; a possible D gene is TRBD2 (5 bases). Germline values: CDR1 MNHEY, CDR2 SMNVEV (reference sequence). This CDR3 spans 14 amino acids. Trimming took 6 bases from V and 0 from J, leaving 12 bases between them. The CDR3 region is CASRYLGSSYEQYF. The CDR3 coding sequence is TGTGCCAGCAGGTACCTAGGGAGCTCCTACGAGCAGTACTTC.

This chain links TRBV5-1 with TRBJ2-7, with D possibly TRBD1 on 6 matching bases. The V end lost 3 bases, the J end lost 4 bases, and 20 bases lay between the germline ends. The germline gives CDR1 SGHRS, CDR2 YFSETQ. CDR3 length: 16 amino acids. CDR3 in DNA: TGCGCCAGCAGCTCCGGAGTTGGGGGCACTTTTTACGAGCAGTACTTC. It is translated as CASSSGVGGTFYEQYF. Together with reference TRBV5-1 and TRBJ2-7, the CDR3 gives the full variable domain: KAGVTQTPRYLIKTRGQQVTLSCSPISGHRSVSWYQQTPGQGLQFLFEYFSETQRNKGNFPGRFSGRQFSNSRSEMNVSTLELGDSALYLCASSSGVGGTFYEQYFGPGTRLTVT.

This clone came up once. The chain links TRBV30 to TRBJ2-1; 8 bases are shared with TRBD2. Per germline, CDR1 GTSNPN and CDR2 SVGIG (reference sequence). This CDR3 has 11 amino acids. V was clipped by 4 bases and J by 12 bases; unmatched bases: 5. The CDR3 DNA follows: TGTGCCTGGACCCCGGGGGGGGTGCAGTTCTTC. It specifies CAWTPGGVQFF.

V gene TRBV4-1 combines with J gene TRBJ2-1, with 12 bases aligning to TRBD2. The trim removed 4 bases at V and 8 bases at J, leaving 9 bases unmatched. This CDR3 spans 16 amino acids. Looked up from germline, CDR1 is MGHRA and CDR2 is YSYEKL. The CDR3 reads CASSRGLAGGQDEQFF. In DNA form, the CDR3 reads TGCGCCAGCAGCCGAGGCCTAGCGGGGGGGCAGGATGAGCAGTTCTTC.

The V call is TRBV19, the J call TRBJ1-4, with TRBD1 as a possible D gene (5 bases). Trimming left V 2 bases short and J 7 bases short, with 11 bases between. This CDR3 spans 14 amino acids. Per germline, CDR1 LNHDA and CDR2 SQIVND (reference sequence). DNA for the CDR3: TGTGCCAGTAGTATATCGGGGGACCCTGAAAAACTGTTTTTT. Translation gives CASSISGDPEKLFF.

The genes are TRBV5-5 and TRBJ2-1, with D uncertain. Germline lookup yields CDR1 SGHKS and CDR2 YYEKEE (reference sequence). There are 11 residues in the CDR3. Trimming removed 1 base at V and 5 bases at J, with 1 base between. CDR3 bases: TGTGCCAGCAGCTTGAACAATGAGCAGTTCTTC. This gives the protein CASSLNNEQFF.

The V call is TRBV29-1, the J call TRBJ2-3; D is uncertain. This CDR3 has 14 amino acids. Trimming shortened V by 6 bases and J by 0 bases, and 13 bases separated the two germline ends. Germline V CDR1 and CDR2: SQVTM, ANQGSEA. The CDR3 is CSVLWAPSTDTQYF. In DNA, the CDR3 is TGCAGCGTCCTTTGGGCCCCGAGCACAGATACGCAGTATTTT.

J is TRBJ1-1 and V is TRBV4-2; tentative D call: TRBD1 (6 bases). Germline V gives CDR1 LGHNA, CDR2 YNFKEQ. The length of the CDR3 is 14 residues. Trimming shortened V by 1 base and J by 9 bases, and 15 bases separated the two germline ends. The CDR3 DNA reads TGTGCCAGCAGCCAAGCGACAGGTTATTTCCAAGCTTTCTTT. Translation: CASSQATGYFQAFF.

V is TRBV30 and J is TRBJ1-1, with unresolved D. Between the trimmed V and J ends, which lost 0 bases and 8 bases, there was a span of 13 bases. CDR1 GTSNPN and CDR2 SVGIG come from the germline V gene (reference sequence). CDR3 size: 13 residues. The CDR3 spells CAWSVLSDGEAFF. The CDR3 DNA reads as TGTGCCTGGAGTGTACTATCAGACGGAGAAGCTTTCTTT.

The chain recombines TRBV28 with TRBJ2-1; 10 positions match TRBD1. The V and J ends lost 6 bases and 7 bases, in that order; junction bases with no gene match: 6. This CDR3 region has 14 residues. Germline assignment: CDR1 MDHEN and CDR2 SYDVKM. DNA for the CDR3: TGTGCCAGCAGGAGACAGGGGGCTGGAAATGAGCAGTTCTTC. Amino acids: CASRRQGAGNEQFF.

This chain links TRBV6-1 with TRBJ2-2, with a tentative D call TRBD1 (5 bases). CDR1 is MNHNS, CDR2 SASEGT, per germline. V gave up 10 bases and J gave up 0 bases, with 9 bases separating them. This CDR3 is built from 13 residues. This CDR3 reads CANRTPNTGELFF. In DNA, the CDR3 is TGTGCCAACCGGACACCGAACACCGGGGAGCTGTTTTTT.

This clone has only a few counts. The chain joins TRBV2 to TRBJ1-5; the match to TRBD1 covers 7 bases. The CDR3 is 18 amino acids. J lost 2 bases, V lost 3 bases, and 13 bases had no gene match. Germline loops: CDR1 SNHLY, CDR2 FYNNEI. The CDR3 here is CASSDPGQPNVGNQPQHF. CDR3 DNA sequence: TGTGCCAGCAGTGATCCGGGACAGCCTAACGTGGGCAATCAGCCCCAGCATTTT.